The rows below give T cell receptor beta chains drawn from one sample of a study of radiation and T cells in renal cell carcinoma. Only in-frame clones appear in the TCRdb table, and some are missing; sequencing was by immunoSEQ multiplex PCR. The sample lists about 140,000 clones, 70% to 90% occurring once. The material sequenced was blood, taken from a patient whose treatment included radiotherapy and nephrectomy. These receptors all come from a woman aged 50 to 65 with renal cell carcinoma. Both conserved end residues are part of each CDR3. A D gene is named only where the DNA matches it firmly. Not all rows give a size; the values are once, few, many and, for expanded clones, a class.

V	D	J	size	DNA	CDR3
TRBV28	TRBD1	TRBJ1-5	.	TGTGCCAGCAGCGACAGGGACCGCAATCAGCCCCAGCATTTT	CASSDRDRNQPQHF
TRBV7-2	TRBD2	TRBJ2-3	.	TGTGCCAGCAGCTTAACGGGGACTAGCGGGGGCCTCACAGATACGCAGTATTTT	CASSLTGTSGGLTDTQYF
TRBV29-1	TRBD2	TRBJ2-3	.	TGCAGCGTTATTCGGGCGGGGGGGAGCACAGATACGCAGTATTTT	CSVIRAGGSTDTQYF
TRBV7-2	.	TRBJ2-1	.	TGTGCCAGCAGCAAAGGGGATTCTAGGTTCTTC	CASSKGDSRFF
TRBV7-8	.	TRBJ2-2	few	TGTGCCAGCAGCTCCACCGGGGAGCTGTTTTTT	CASSSTGELFF
TRBV6-1	TRBD2	TRBJ2-5	once	TGTGCCAGCAGTGAAGCCCTAGCGGGATCTTTAGAGACCCAGTACTTC	CASSEALAGSLETQYF
TRBV10-3	.	TRBJ1-3	.	TGTGCCATCAGTGAGCCGGTGGGGGGCGGCGTTGGAAACACCATATATTTT	CAISEPVGGGVGNTIYF
TRBV7-2	TRBD2	TRBJ2-3	once	TGTGCCAGCAGACCTACTAGCGGGTTTACGCAGTATTTT	CASRPTSGFTQYF
TRBV9	TRBD2	TRBJ2-7	.	TGTGCCAGCAGCCCCTTAGCGGGAGCGGCCGAGCAGTACTTC	CASSPLAGAAEQYF
TRBV12-5	TRBD1	TRBJ2-1	.	TGTGCTAGTGGAACGGGACAGGGGGCTTCAAATGAGCAGTTCTTC	CASGTGQGASNEQFF
TRBV4-3	TRBD2	TRBJ2-2	.	TGCGCCAGCAGCCACAGACTAGCGGGGGGGCTCCCTAACACCGGGGAGCTGTTTTTT	CASSHRLAGGLPNTGELFF